What follows are 5 T cell receptor beta chains derived from one specimen sequenced in a study of cytomegalovirus exposure and HLA in healthy donors. The primer mix had 60 Vbeta and 13 Jbeta primers. Clones were sequenced by immunoSEQ multiplex PCR, and TCRdb holds only the in-frame ones, with some missing. The data hold about 99,000 clones, with around three quarters observed a single time. Sequences were obtained from PBMCs. These receptors originate from a young woman in good health and CMV-seropositive.

The V gene is TRBV19, the J gene TRBJ1-4; D is undetermined. CDR3 length: 14 residues. Per germline, CDR1 LNHDA and CDR2 SQIVND (reference sequence). V was pared by 6 bases and J by 5 bases, with 13 bases between. The CDR3 nucleotides are TGTGCCAGTAGGAAGCGGGCAGAGAATGAAAAACTGTTTTTT. Amino acid sequence: CASRKRAENEKLFF.

Worth noting for this clone: Within the sample, other DNA sequences also encode this same CDR3. The chain uses TRBV5-1 and TRBJ1-5; D is uncertain. The CDR3 length is 13 residues. The germline V gene has CDR1 SGHRS and CDR2 YFSETQ. Trimming removed 0 bases at V and 5 bases at J, with 6 bases between. This CDR3 is CASSLGGDQPQHF. For the CDR3, the DNA is TGCGCCAGCAGCTTGGGAGGAGATCAGCCCCAGCATTTT.

The genes are TRBV2 and TRBJ1-4; perhaps TRBD1 as D (6 bases). Trimming shortened V by 6 bases and J by 8 bases, and 13 bases separated the two germline ends. Germline V gene sequence: CDR1 SNHLY, CDR2 FYNNEI. The length of the CDR3 is 13 residues. CDR3 sequence (DNA): TGTGCCAGCAGGGCAGGGGTCCGGGAAAAACTGTTTTTT. This gives the protein CASRAGVREKLFF.

This rearrangement joins TRBV5-1 to TRBJ2-7; TRBD1 matches 7 bases. In germline, CDR1 is SGHRS, CDR2 YFSETQ. With V trimmed by 3 bases and J by 5 bases, 8 bases remained unmatched. The CDR3 runs 14 residues. CDR3 coding DNA: TGCGCCAGCAGCTCCCGGGACAGCGACCACGAGCAGTACTTC. Its translation is CASSSRDSDHEQYF.

Worth noting for this clone: The junction differs from germline at one of its ends, possibly a read error. The chain joins TRBV11-2 to TRBJ1-1, with 8 nucleotides matching TRBD1. CDR3 length: 14 amino acids. CDR1 and CDR2 from the germline V gene are SGHAT and FQNNGV. CDR3: CASSLTTTGELPIF. The CDR3 DNA is TGTGCCAGCAGCCTAACAACGACAGGGGAGTTGCCAATCTTT. The full variable domain, rest sourced from reference TRBV11-2 and TRBJ1-1, is EAGVAQSPRYKIIEKRQSVAFWCNPISGHATLYWYQQILGQGPKLLIQFQNNGVVDDSQLPKDRFSAERLKGVDSTLKIQPAKLEDSAVYLCASSLTTTGELPIFGQGTRLTVV.